This is a list of T cell receptor beta chains from one sample in a study of T cells after yellow fever vaccination. TCRdb used MiXCR to reprocess the 5' RACE reads, holding one entry per CDR3 protein. The sample carries 300,000 to 450,000 distinct CDR3 sequences, approximately 5.7% recorded once. The sample in question was PBMCs, obtained 5 days after the yellow fever booster vaccination. The receptor set was obtained from a man aged 25-45 years who received the YFV17D yellow fever vaccine. Both conserved end residues are part of each CDR3. The D gene is left open where the match is weak. Clone size, where shown, is once, few, many, or a class for clones that have expanded.

TRBJ2-1 few TRBV20-1 NA CSARDHNEQFF TGCAGTGCTAGAGACCACAATGAGCAGTTCTTC
TRBJ2-1 many TRBV5-6 NA CASSPPGAQGNEQFF TGTGCCAGCAGCCCCCCCGGGGCTCAGGGGAATGAGCAGTTCTTC
TRBJ2-3 few TRBV20-1 TRBD2 CSARVPSGRRDTQYF TGCAGTGCTAGGGTCCCTAGCGGGCGAAGGGATACGCAGTATTTT
TRBJ2-1 NA TRBV5-1 NA CASSSDSPDDTMWFGEFF TGCGCCAGCAGCTCAGATTCCCCCGACGATACAATGTGGTTCGGGGAGTTCTTC
TRBJ2-1 NA TRBV6-5 TRBD1 CASSYSGTGWYNEQFF TGTGCCAGCAGTTATTCCGGGACAGGGTGGTACAATGAGCAGTTCTTC
TRBJ2-2 many TRBV12-3/TRBV12-4 NA CASSLAGDGELFF TGTGCCAGCAGTTTAGCGGGGGACGGGGAGCTGTTTTTT
TRBJ2-6 NA TRBV23-1 TRBD1 CASSQAPGTGLSGANVLTF TGCGCCAGCAGTCAAGCGCCCGGGACAGGGCTGTCCGGGGCCAACGTCCTGACTTTC
TRBJ2-2 few TRBV19 TRBD1 CASSIGRGQYTGELFF TGTGCCAGTAGTATTGGCAGGGGGCAGTACACCGGGGAGCTGTTTTTT
TRBJ2-7 many TRBV29-1 TRBD2 CSVEEGLAGVKQYF TGCAGCGTTGAAGAGGGACTAGCGGGAGTCAAGCAGTACTTC
TRBJ2-1 NA TRBV6-1 NA CASGAGLVGADEQFF TGTGCCAGCGGGGCAGGACTTGTGGGGGCCGATGAGCAGTTCTTC
TRBJ1-4 few TRBV7-2 NA CASSVFRGSSEKLFF TGTGCCAGCAGCGTCTTCAGGGGATCGAGTGAAAAACTGTTTTTT
TRBJ2-1 many TRBV5-1 NA CASSIARDGGNEQFF TGCGCCAGCAGCATTGCCCGGGATGGTGGTAATGAGCAGTTCTTC
TRBJ2-3 NA TRBV3-1 NA CASSPDPISTDTQYF TGTGCCAGCAGCCCCGACCCTATTAGCACAGATACGCAGTATTTT
TRBJ1-5 NA TRBV6-1 TRBD1 CASSDGQANQPQHF TGTGCCAGCAGTGACGGACAGGCGAATCAGCCCCAGCATTTT
TRBJ2-1 few TRBV10-2 NA CASSDLGEVFNEQFF TGCGCCAGCAGCGACCTCGGTGAGGTATTCAATGAGCAGTTCTTC
TRBJ2-1 many TRBV20-1 NA CSARGAGSGSEQFF TGCAGTGCTAGGGGGGCGGGATCGGGTAGTGAGCAGTTCTTC
TRBJ2-1 NA TRBV5-1 NA CASSLEGGNNEQFF TGCGCCAGCAGCTTGGAGGGTGGGAACAATGAGCAGTTCTTC
TRBJ2-7 NA TRBV5-1 NA CASSYGINEQYF TGCGCCAGCAGCTACGGAATCAACGAGCAGTACTTC
TRBJ2-3 NA TRBV18 NA CASSPPSARDTQYF TGTGCCAGCTCACCACCATCAGCAAGAGATACGCAGTATTTT
TRBJ2-2 many TRBV10-2 NA CASSEYQDGELFF TGCGCCAGCAGTGAGTACCAGGACGGGGAGCTGTTTTTT
TRBJ2-7 many TRBV3-1 NA CASSQGRDKQYF TGTGCCAGCAGCCAAGGTCGGGACAAGCAGTACTTC
TRBJ2-1 many TRBV4-3 NA CASSQLPRGTPGIAVNEQFF TGCGCCAGCAGCCAACTTCCAAGAGGGACTCCGGGCATAGCTGTCAATGAGCAGTTCTTC
TRBJ1-5 NA TRBV28 NA CASSSLPNQPQHF TGTGCCAGCAGTTCTCTACCGAATCAGCCCCAGCATTTT
TRBJ2-7 NA TRBV11-2 NA CASSSGVSEQYF TGTGCCAGCAGCTCGGGGGTCTCCGAGCAGTACTTC
TRBJ1-4 few TRBV28 TRBD1 CASSPGTGPNEKLFF TGTGCCAGCAGCCCCGGGACAGGTCCTAATGAAAAACTGTTTTTT
TRBJ1-4 many TRBV28 TRBD1 CASSFMGQGDEKLFF TGTGCCAGCAGTTTCATGGGACAGGGTGATGAAAAACTGTTTTTT
TRBJ2-1 few TRBV9 NA CASSVEETREQFF TGTGCCAGCAGCGTAGAGGAAACGCGGGAGCAGTTCTTC
TRBJ2-5 many TRBV6-5 TRBD2 CASSYPGGGVAGETQYF TGTGCCAGCAGTTACCCGGGGGGGGGAGTGGCCGGGGAGACCCAGTACTTC
TRBJ2-7 many TRBV4-1 NA CASSRSDQAKQYF TGCGCCAGCAGCCGTTCGGACCAAGCCAAGCAGTACTTC
TRBJ1-1 NA TRBV12-3/TRBV12-4 NA CASSLSGGRGNTEAFF TGTGCCAGCAGCTTATCGGGGGGAAGGGGGAACACTGAAGCTTTCTTT
TRBJ2-7 NA TRBV18 TRBD2 CASSPTSEYEQYF TGTGCCAGCTCACCTACTAGCGAGTACGAGCAGTACTTC
TRBJ2-1 many TRBV5-1 TRBD2 CASSLKREIGNEQFF TGCGCCAGCAGCTTAAAGCGGGAGATAGGAAATGAGCAGTTCTTC
TRBJ1-4 few TRBV30 NA CAWSEGTYEKLFF TGTGCCTGGAGTGAAGGGACATATGAAAAACTGTTTTTT
TRBJ2-1 many TRBV5-6 NA CASSFLVDEQFF TGTGCCAGCAGCTTCTTAGTCGATGAGCAGTTCTTC
TRBJ1-1 many TRBV24-1 NA CATSAGDGGGTEAFF TGTGCCACCTCAGCCGGTGACGGGGGGGGCACTGAAGCTTTCTTT
TRBJ2-7 many TRBV24-1 NA CATSDRAGSNEQYF TGTGCCACCAGTGATCGCGCAGGGAGTAACGAGCAGTACTTC
TRBJ2-7 NA TRBV5-6 NA CASRSGLFSSYEQYF TGTGCCAGCAGGTCGGGACTTTTCAGCTCCTACGAGCAGTACTTC
TRBJ1-1 NA TRBV3-1 NA CASSLLSGTPNTEAFF TGTGCCAGCAGCCTTCTCTCAGGGACCCCGAACACTGAAGCTTTCTTT
TRBJ2-7 many TRBV29-1 NA CSVVLGPGGYEQYF TGCAGCGTTGTTTTAGGTCCAGGTGGTTACGAGCAGTACTTC
TRBJ2-7 many TRBV28 TRBD2 CASSPLAGEDREQYF TGTGCCAGCAGCCCACTAGCGGGAGAAGACCGCGAGCAGTACTTC
TRBJ2-5 NA TRBV25-1 NA CASKETSSETQYF TGTGCCAGCAAGGAGACGAGTTCCGAGACCCAGTACTTC
TRBJ2-5 NA TRBV14 NA CASSQAQGRETQYF TGTGCCAGCAGCCAAGCCCAGGGTCGGGAGACCCAGTACTTC
TRBJ2-4 NA TRBV7-2 TRBD1 CASSLVTGAAKNIQYF TGTGCCAGCAGCTTAGTCACAGGGGCGGCCAAAAACATTCAGTACTTC